The clone carrying this T cell receptor (beta chain) was detected once. Its antigen is undetermined. Every immunoSEQ plate was one replicate of a subset's evenly spread DNA. This table comes from immunoSEQ multiplex PCR, and its TCRdb copy is limited to in-frame clones, with some not included. This sample has approximately 980,000 clones, with approximately 80% found just once. The CDR3 runs to 13 residues. Germline assignment: CDR1 SGHRS and CDR2 YFSETQ. J lost 5 bases, V lost 10 bases, and 10 bases had no gene match. This record belongs to a study of shared clonotypes between healthy human individuals. Notes on the study in general: Non-shared clonotypes showed lower generation probabilities than clonotypes common to all four donors. Among donors, the sharing of clonotypes was expected to be influenced by sequencing depth. A handful of donors shared approximately 5% of their naive CD4 clonotypes.

This clonotype was obtained from a man between 18 and 29 years old in good health. The sequencing input was memory CD4+ T cells sorted from blood. Specified subset: CD45RA-negative fraction. The chain uses TRBV5-1 and TRBJ2-3, with 7 bases that match TRBD1. The CDR3 sequence is CALLKGAEDTQYF. CDR3 coding DNA: TGCGCCCTACTCAAGGGGGCCGAAGATACGCAGTATTTT.